These 11 T cell receptor beta chains share one sample of origin, sequenced in a study of T cells after somatic rescue of genetic block. The table came from immunoSEQ multiplex PCR; TCRdb's copy has only in-frame clones and leaves some out. The sample holds about 120,000 clones, 75% to 95% seen once. The specimen was peripheral blood mononuclear cells (PBMCs). The receptors derive from a woman younger than 35.

V is TRBV4-1 and J is TRBJ1-2; possible D gene TRBD1, 6 bases. Trimming shortened V by 0 bases and J by 8 bases, and 19 bases separated the two germline ends. Germline V gene sequence: CDR1 MGHRA, CDR2 YSYEKL. This CDR3 has 16 residues. The CDR3 region has the DNA TGCGCCAGCAGCCAAGATCGGGGCAGGGGTAGTCTCGGCTACACCTTC. Translation gives CASSQDRGRGSLGYTF.

This clone was detected once. The rearrangement uses TRBV28 and TRBJ1-1; a possible D gene is TRBD1 (5 bases). The CDR3 consists of 12 residues. Between the trimmed V and J ends, which lost 6 bases and 8 bases, there was a span of 13 bases. Per the germline V gene, CDR1 is MDHEN and CDR2 is SYDVKM. The CDR3 reads CASSIPGREAFF. The CDR3 nucleotides read TGTGCCAGCAGCATTCCAGGGAGAGAAGCTTTCTTT.

This sequence joins TRBV21-1 and TRBJ1-2; the table assigns TRBD1, which was not confirmed against the DNA. TRBV21-1 is a pseudogene locus. The CDR3 contains 18 residues. This chain's CDR3 is CASSKGGNTGERGYGYTF. Here the CDR3 DNA reads TGTGCCAGCAGCAAAGGGGGCAACACAGGGGAAAGAGGCTATGGCTACACCTTC.

The CDR3 is CAWRDRGLSGYTF. In DNA, the CDR3 is TGTGCCTGGAGAGACAGGGGGCTTTCTGGCTACACCTTC. The rearrangement links TRBV30 to TRBJ1-2, with TRBD1 matching 10 bases. The germline V gene has CDR1 GTSNPN and CDR2 SVGIG (reference sequence). The CDR3 length is 13 residues. Germline trimming cut 3 bases from V and 7 bases from J; bases unmatched to any gene: 5.

V and J are TRBV5-4 and TRBJ2-2, with 11 bases identical to TRBD2. Germline lookup yields CDR1 SGHNT and CDR2 YYREEE (reference sequence). This CDR3 contains 15 residues. V shed 4 bases and J 7 bases; nucleotides not matched to a gene: 6. In DNA form, the CDR3 reads TGTGCCAGCAGCGTTAGCGGGGGGGCCGGCGGGGAGCTGTTTTTT. Translated, it gives CASSVSGGAGGELFF.

V and J are TRBV30 and TRBJ1-5; D perhaps matches TRBD1 (6 bases). The CDR3 loop spans 16 amino acids. The V end lost 0 bases, the J end lost 4 bases, and 16 bases lay between the germline ends. Germline CDR1 and CDR2: GTSNPN and SVGIG (reference sequence). The CDR3 spells CAWSVPAGASNQPQHF. For the CDR3, the DNA is TGTGCCTGGAGTGTACCTGCAGGGGCTTCAAATCAGCCCCAGCATTTT.

The V gene is TRBV18, the J gene TRBJ2-7, with D maybe TRBD1 (6 bases). The germline V gene encodes CDR1 KGHSH and CDR2 LQKENI. The CDR3 extends over 14 amino acids. V lost 2 bases, J lost 3 bases, and 11 bases lay in between. CDR3 sequence (DNA): TGTGCCAGCTCACCAGGCCAGGGGATCTACGAGCAGTACTTC. This sequence encodes CASSPGQGIYEQYF.

J is TRBJ2-1 and V is TRBV27; 11 bases align to TRBD1. Germline CDR1 and CDR2: MNHEY and SMNVEV (reference sequence). J lost 9 bases, V lost 3 bases, and 4 bases had no gene match. This CDR3 comprises 14 residues. The chain's CDR3 is CASSLGQGVSEQFF. Written as DNA, the CDR3 is TGTGCCAGCAGTTTGGGACAGGGGGTGAGTGAGCAGTTCTTC.

The chain recombines TRBV18 with TRBJ2-7; D is undetermined. CDR3 length: 15 residues. Deletions cut 2 bases from V and 3 bases from J, with 14 bases between. Germline CDR1 is KGHSH and CDR2 is LQKENI. For the CDR3, the DNA is TGTGCCAGCTCACCAGGGGATCCCCAGATCTACGAGCAGTACTTC. Encoded protein: CASSPGDPQIYEQYF.

V gene TRBV7-2 combines with J gene TRBJ1-1, with a possible D match to TRBD1 (6 bases). Germline CDR1 and CDR2: SGHTA and FQGNSA. This CDR3 region has 14 residues. Between the trimmed V and J ends, which lost 1 base and 1 base, there was a span of 7 bases. CDR3 DNA: TGTGCCAGCAGCTTAGGACAGGCGAACACTGAAGCTTTCTTT. Its translation: CASSLGQANTEAFF. Drawing the rest from reference TRBV7-2 and TRBJ1-1, the complete variable domain is GAGVSQSPSNKVTEKGKDVELRCDPISGHTALYWYRQSLGQGLEFLIYFQGNSAPDKSGLPSDRFSAERTGGSVSTLTIQRTQQEDSAVYLCASSLGQANTEAFFGQGTRLTVV.

The gene calls are TRBV5-1 and TRBJ2-7, with 8 bases aligning to TRBD1. The germline V gene encodes CDR1 SGHRS and CDR2 YFSETQ. V lost 3 bases, J lost 5 bases, and 1 base stayed unmatched. The CDR3 has 12 amino acids. The chain's CDR3 is CASSWTGNEQYF. The DNA of the CDR3 is TGCGCCAGCAGCTGGACAGGGAACGAGCAGTACTTC.